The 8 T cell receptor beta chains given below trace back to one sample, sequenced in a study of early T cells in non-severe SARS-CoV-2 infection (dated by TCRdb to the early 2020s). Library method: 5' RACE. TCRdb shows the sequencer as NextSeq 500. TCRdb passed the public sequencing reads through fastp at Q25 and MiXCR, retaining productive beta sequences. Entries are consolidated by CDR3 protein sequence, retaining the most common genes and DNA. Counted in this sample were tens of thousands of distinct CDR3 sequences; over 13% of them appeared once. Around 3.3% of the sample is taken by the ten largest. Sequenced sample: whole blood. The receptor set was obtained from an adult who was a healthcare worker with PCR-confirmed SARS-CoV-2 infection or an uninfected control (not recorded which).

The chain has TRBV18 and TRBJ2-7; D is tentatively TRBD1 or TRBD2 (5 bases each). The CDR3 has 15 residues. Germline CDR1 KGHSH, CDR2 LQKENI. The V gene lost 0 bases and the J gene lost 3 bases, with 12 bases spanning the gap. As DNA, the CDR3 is TGTGCCAGCTCACCACCCGGGACGGGGCACTACGAGCAGTACTTC. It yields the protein CASSPPGTGHYEQYF.

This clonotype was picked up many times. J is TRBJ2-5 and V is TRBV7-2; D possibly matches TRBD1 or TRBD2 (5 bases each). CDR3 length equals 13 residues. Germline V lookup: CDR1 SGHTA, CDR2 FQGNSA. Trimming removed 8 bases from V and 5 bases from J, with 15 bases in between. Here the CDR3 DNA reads TGTGCCAGCCTCCGAGGGGCTGGGGAGACCCAGTACTTC. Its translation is CASLRGAGETQYF.

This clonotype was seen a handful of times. The CDR3 spells CASSIGLAGGYGDTQYF. CDR3 nucleotide sequence: TGTGCCAGCAGTATTGGACTAGCGGGGGGCTATGGAGATACGCAGTATTTT. This chain uses TRBV12-3 or TRBV12-4 with TRBJ2-3; the match to TRBD2 covers 14 bases. CDR3 length: 17 residues. J lost 5 bases, V lost 5 bases, and 9 bases had no gene match.

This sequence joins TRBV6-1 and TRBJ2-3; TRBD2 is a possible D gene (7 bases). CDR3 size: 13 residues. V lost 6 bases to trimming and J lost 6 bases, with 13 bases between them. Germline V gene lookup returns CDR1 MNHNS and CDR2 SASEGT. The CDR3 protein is CASSPGGGDTQYF. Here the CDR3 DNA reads TGTGCCAGCAGCCCGGGGGGCGGCGATACGCAGTATTTT.

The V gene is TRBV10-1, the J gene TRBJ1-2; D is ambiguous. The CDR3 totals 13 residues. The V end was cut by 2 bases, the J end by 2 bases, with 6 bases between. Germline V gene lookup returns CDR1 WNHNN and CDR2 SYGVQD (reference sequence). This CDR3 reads CASSEAANYGYTF. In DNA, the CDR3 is TGCGCCAGCAGTGAGGCAGCGAACTATGGCTACACCTTC.

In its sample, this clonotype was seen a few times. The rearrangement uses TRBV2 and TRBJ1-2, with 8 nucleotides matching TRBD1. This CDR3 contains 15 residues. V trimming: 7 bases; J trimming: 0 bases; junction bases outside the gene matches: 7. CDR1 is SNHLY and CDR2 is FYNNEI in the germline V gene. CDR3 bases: TGTGCCAGCAACAGCAGGGGGCTCTCTAACTATGGCTACACCTTC. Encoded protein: CASNSRGLSNYGYTF.

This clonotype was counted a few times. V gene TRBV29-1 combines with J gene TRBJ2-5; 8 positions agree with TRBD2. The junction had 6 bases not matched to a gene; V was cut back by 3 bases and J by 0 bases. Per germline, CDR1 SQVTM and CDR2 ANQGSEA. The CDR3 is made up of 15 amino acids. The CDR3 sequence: CSVDDVAGHQETQYF. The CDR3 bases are TGCAGCGTTGATGATGTAGCGGGGCACCAAGAGACCCAGTACTTC. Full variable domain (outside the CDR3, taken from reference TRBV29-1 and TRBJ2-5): SAVISQKPSRDICQRGTSLTIQCQVDSQVTMMFWYRQQPGQSLTLIATANQGSEATYESGFVIDKFPISRPNLTFSTLTVSNMSPEDSSIYLCSVDDVAGHQETQYFGPGTRLLVL.

In DNA, the CDR3 is TGTGCCTGGAACAGGGGGGGGAATGAAAAACTGTTTTTT. Protein: CAWNRGGNEKLFF. This chain connects TRBV30 to TRBJ1-4, with TRBD1 matching 8 bases. CDR1 is GTSNPN and CDR2 is SVGIG in the germline V gene (reference sequence). This CDR3 spans 13 amino acids. V lost 4 bases to trimming and J lost 5 bases; unmatched junction nucleotides: 3. The entire variable domain, with the rest obtained from reference TRBV30 and TRBJ1-4, is as follows: SQTIHQWPATLVQPVGSPLSLECTVEGTSNPNLYWYRQAAGRGLQLLFYSVGIGQISSEVPQNLSASRPQDRQFILSSKKLLLSDSGFYLCAWNRGGNEKLFFGSGTQLSVL.